Here is one TCR beta chain with its context. The antigen remains unidentified. This entry is derived from a study of cytomegalovirus exposure and HLA in healthy donors. Overall study results and limits: 16,951 TCR beta sequences were associated with HLA alleles at 0.05 false discovery rate in a later analysis. Accounts indicate the classifier identified cytomegalovirus status with strong specificity and sensitivity. Roughly even sequencing depth across donors was the assumption behind the presence/absence analyses.

The PCR ran on 60 Vbeta and 13 Jbeta primers. Per the original methods: In a later analysis, some 11 million of tens of millions of unique beta chains occurred in at least two donors. The table came from immunoSEQ multiplex PCR; TCRdb's copy has only in-frame clones and leaves some out. That table furnishes V, J and clone size, whereas the DNA furnished D and trimming. The table has over 130,000 clones, over 60% seen once; the top ten hold 5.5% to 7%. V lost 8 bases and J lost 7, with 12 bases in between. CDR1 is MNHNS, CDR2 SASEGT, per germline. There are 11 residues in the CDR3. Material for sequencing was PBMCs. The sequence derives from a woman aged 55-75 years in good health and CMV-seronegative. This chain links TRBV6-1 with TRBJ2-7; TRBD1 is a possible D gene (7 bases). CDR3 residues: CASEQGREQYF. The CDR3 DNA sequence: TGTGCCAGCGAACAGGGGAGGGAGCAGTACTTC.